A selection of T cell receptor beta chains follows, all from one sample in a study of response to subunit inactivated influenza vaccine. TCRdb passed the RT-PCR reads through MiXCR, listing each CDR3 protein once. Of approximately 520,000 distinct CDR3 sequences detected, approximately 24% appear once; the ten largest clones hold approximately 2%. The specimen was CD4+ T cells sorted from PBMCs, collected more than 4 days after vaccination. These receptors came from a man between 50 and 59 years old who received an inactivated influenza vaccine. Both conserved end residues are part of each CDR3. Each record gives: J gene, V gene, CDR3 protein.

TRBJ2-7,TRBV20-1,CSARTGLAGAGEQYF
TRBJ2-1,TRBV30,CAWSGSTHNEQFF
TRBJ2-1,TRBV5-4,CASSTGGWGSYNEQFF
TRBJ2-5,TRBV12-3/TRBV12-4,CASSFMGLGETQYF
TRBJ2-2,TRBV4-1,CASSRYGTGIGPDTGELFF
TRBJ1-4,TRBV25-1,CASSEFGGRNEKLFF
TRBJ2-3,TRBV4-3,CASSKLAGGADTQYF
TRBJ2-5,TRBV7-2,CASSPSRDRVATQYF
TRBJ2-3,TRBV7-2,CASRPPGLAGADTQYF
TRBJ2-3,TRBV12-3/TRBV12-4,CASRRRTSGTLNTQYF
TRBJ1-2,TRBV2,CASSEQGVEGYTF
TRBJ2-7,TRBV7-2,CASSSWDRGLYEQYF
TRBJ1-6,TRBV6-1,CASSPDRVGSPLHF
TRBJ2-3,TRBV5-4,CASSSVNMSSTDTQYF
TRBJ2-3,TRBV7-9,CASSDVTGTQYF
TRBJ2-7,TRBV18,CASSPYQNSYEQYF
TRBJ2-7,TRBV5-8,CASSLAGGQYF
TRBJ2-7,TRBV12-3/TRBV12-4,CASSLGQGAFEQYF
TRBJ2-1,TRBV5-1,CASSFRDLDLDEQFF
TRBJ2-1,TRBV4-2,CASSQANRGRSYNEQFF
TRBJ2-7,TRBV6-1,CASREQGTSYEQYF
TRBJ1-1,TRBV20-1,CSAGETEAFF
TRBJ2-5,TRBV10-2,CASGNRDLGSETQYF
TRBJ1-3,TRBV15,CATSSLQASGNTIYF
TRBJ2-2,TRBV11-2,CASSPGQSGELFF
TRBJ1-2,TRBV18,CASSPGQGHYGYTF
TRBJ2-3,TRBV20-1,CSATSGGASDTQYF
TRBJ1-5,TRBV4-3,CASSQASGGNQPQHF
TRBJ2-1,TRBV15,CATSRGQVGNEQFF
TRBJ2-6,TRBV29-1,CSVEKGVGANVLTF
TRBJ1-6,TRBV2,CASELGVQSPLHF
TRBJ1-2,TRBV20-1,CSARDSGTLGPSGGYTF
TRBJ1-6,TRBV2,CASSENPGTGSSPLHF